What follows is one T cell receptor beta chain and its context. The authors prepared the TCRbeta library with unique molecular identifiers. TCRdb passed the PCR reads through MiXCR, listing each CDR3 protein once. This sample has roughly 90,000 distinct CDR3 sequences, with about 12% found just once. This sample was included in a study of T-cell reconstitution after alpha-beta-depleted transplantation in children. The V end lost 5 bases, the J end lost 0 bases, and 10 bases lay between the germline ends. Germline V gene data show CDR1 as KGHSH and CDR2 as LQKENI. The CDR3 loop spans 14 amino acids. This chain links TRBV18 with TRBJ1-1; D is uncertain. The sequencing here drew on PBMCs from the stem cell graft donor, taken from the stem cell graft. The clonotype originates from a human donor who donated a stem cell graft to a child with inherited bone marrow failure. DNA of the CDR3: TGTGCCAGCTCAATGAGCAGCATGAACACTGAAGCTTTCTTT. Protein: CASSMSSMNTEAFF. Full variable domain (rest looked up from reference TRBV18 and TRBJ1-1): NAGVMQNPRHLVRRRGQEARLRCSPMKGHSHVYWYRQLPEEGLKFMVYLQKENIIDESGMPKERFSAEFPKEGPSILRIQQVVRGDSAAYFCASSMSSMNTEAFFGQGTRLTVV.